What follows are 32 T cell receptor beta chains derived from one specimen sequenced in a study of blood T cell repertoires in COVID-19. TCRdb's copy holds only in-frame clones and misses some; the assay was immunoSEQ multiplex PCR. The sample contains fewer than 350,000 clones, about nine tenths of which appear only once. Sequenced input: PBMCs or T cells enriched from blood (not recorded which). The source is a man in his sixties who had recovered from COVID-19.

The chain recombines TRBV2 with TRBJ1-5; 10 bases align to TRBD1. Trimming took 5 bases from V and 7 from J; bases not matched to a gene: 8. The CDR3 contains 15 residues. Germline CDR1 and CDR2: SNHLY and FYNNEI. The CDR3 nucleotides read TGTGCCAGCAGTAAAGAGACAGGGGGCGGACAGCCCCAGCATTTT. Its protein is CASSKETGGGQPQHF.

This sequence joins TRBV5-8 and TRBJ1-5; TRBD1 matches at 8 bases. V dropped 5 bases and J dropped 8; count of bases not matched to a gene: 6. CDR1 is SGHTS and CDR2 is YDEGEE in the germline V gene. The CDR3 totals 13 residues. The DNA for the CDR3 is TGTGCCAGCAGACGGACAGGGATGGAGCCCCAGCATTTT. It specifies CASRRTGMEPQHF.

The chain recombines TRBV27 with TRBJ1-4; 7 bases align to TRBD1. This CDR3 has 17 amino acids. From germline, CDR1 is MNHEY and CDR2 SMNVEV (reference sequence). Trimming removed 1 base from V and 0 bases from J; junction bases left unmatched: 5. The CDR3 spells CASSLFATGATNEKLFF. CDR3 nucleotide sequence: TGTGCCAGCAGTTTATTTGCAACAGGGGCAACTAATGAAAAACTGTTTTTT.

V is TRBV19 and J is TRBJ1-5; D perhaps matches TRBD1 (6 bases). The CDR3 contains 13 residues. V lost 3 bases and J 7 bases, leaving 10 bases between the germline ends. CDR1 LNHDA and CDR2 SQIVND come from the germline V gene (reference sequence). CDR3 protein: CASSIGGGQPQHF. The CDR3 DNA follows: TGTGCCAGTAGTATTGGGGGCGGACAGCCCCAGCATTTT.

The V and J genes are TRBV6-5 and TRBJ1-2; possibly TRBD1 for D (5 bases). V dropped 2 bases and J dropped 8 bases, with 18 bases sitting between them. Germline V gene lookup returns CDR1 MNHEY and CDR2 SVGAGI. The CDR3 spans 15 residues. CDR3 nucleotides: TGTGCCAGCAGTTACGAGGTGGCGGGACTGCGAGGCTACACCTTC. This translates into CASSYEVAGLRGYTF.

The V call is TRBV5-1, the J call TRBJ2-7; 7 nucleotides align to TRBD2. This CDR3 is 15 amino acids long. J gave up 3 bases and V 1 base, and 7 bases lay outside the gene matches. CDR1 and CDR2 from the germline V gene are SGHRS and YFSETQ. The CDR3 DNA sequence: TGCGCCAGCAGCTTGTCGACGGGGAGGGACTACGAGCAGTACTTC. Its translation: CASSLSTGRDYEQYF.

The CDR3 spells CASSPSHTTDTQYF. In DNA, the CDR3 is TGTGCCAGCTCACCCTCACATACCACAGATACGCAGTATTTT. V is TRBV18 and J is TRBJ2-3, with unresolved D. This CDR3 region has 14 residues. V was pared by 3 bases and J by 2 bases, with 9 bases between. CDR1 KGHSH and CDR2 LQKENI come from the germline V gene. Using reference TRBV18 and TRBJ2-3 for the parts outside the CDR3, the full variable domain is NAGVMQNPRHLVRRRGQEARLRCSPMKGHSHVYWYRQLPEEGLKFMVYLQKENIIDESGMPKERFSAEFPKEGPSILRIQQVVRGDSAAYFCASSPSHTTDTQYFGPGTRLTVL.

The V call is TRBV3-1 (or the pseudogene TRBV3-2), the J call TRBJ2-5; no clear D gene. Germline loops: CDR1 LGHDT, CDR2 YNNKEL (reference sequence). The CDR3 runs 12 residues. With 0 bases removed from V and 3 bases from J, the gap between germline ends came to 2 bases. The CDR3 reads CASSQDKETQYF. The CDR3 nucleotides read TGTGCCAGCAGCCAAGATAAAGAGACCCAGTACTTC.

This chain joins TRBV19 and TRBJ1-1, with a tentative D call TRBD1 (6 bases). Deletions cut 6 bases from V and 1 base from J, with 15 bases between. Germline V lookup: CDR1 LNHDA, CDR2 SQIVND (reference sequence). This CDR3 has 15 amino acids. Here the CDR3 reads CASSRSTGRNTEAFF. The CDR3 nucleotides read TGTGCCAGTAGCCGTTCGACAGGCCGGAACACTGAAGCTTTCTTT.

As concerns this clone: A read error may produce the germline difference seen at one junction end. The chain has TRBV7-7 and TRBJ2-3; D might be TRBD2 (6 bases). CDR1 is SSHAT and CDR2 is FNYEAQ in the germline V gene (reference sequence). This CDR3 contains 15 residues. For the CDR3, the DNA is TGTGCTAGCAGCTTAACCGGGGGAAGCACAGATACGCAGTATTTT. This codes for CASSLTGGSTDTQYF.

The V call is TRBV7-9, the J call TRBJ2-2, with D possibly TRBD1 on 8 matching bases. The V end was cut by 5 bases, the J end by 4 bases, with 17 bases between. Germline-derived CDR1 and CDR2 are SEHNR and FQNEAQ (reference sequence). There are 16 residues in the CDR3. CDR3 nucleotides: TGTGCCAGCAGCACAGGGGGGGGCTTCGGCACCGGGGAGCTGTTTTTT. Protein product: CASSTGGGFGTGELFF.

The chain carries TRBV7-2 and TRBJ2-2, with TRBD1 as a possible D gene (5 bases). Germline V gives CDR1 SGHTA, CDR2 FQGNSA. Trimming removed 5 bases at V and 1 base at J, with 14 bases between. The CDR3 extends over 16 amino acids. In nucleotides, the CDR3 is TGTGCCAGCAGCCCCTTCGCAAGGGGGAACACCGGGGAGCTGTTTTTT. Its translation is CASSPFARGNTGELFF.

The V gene is TRBV5-1, the J gene TRBJ2-7; possible D gene TRBD1, 6 bases. CDR3 length: 15 residues. V lost 3 bases and J 0 bases, leaving 13 bases between the germline ends. Germline lookup yields CDR1 SGHRS and CDR2 YFSETQ. CDR3 DNA: TGCGCCAGCAGCTCCAGACAGGTACCCTCCTACGAGCAGTACTTC. Translation gives CASSSRQVPSYEQYF.

This sequence joins TRBV5-4 and TRBJ2-3; 7 bases line up with TRBD1. V gave up 4 bases and J gave up 4 bases; unmatched junction bases: 6. The CDR3 covers 14 residues. The germline CDR1 and CDR2 sequences are SGHNT and YYREEE (reference sequence). The CDR3, as DNA: TGTGCCAGCAGCACGGGACAGCTGCCAGATACGCAGTATTTT. Amino acids: CASSTGQLPDTQYF.

V usage is TRBV27 and J usage is TRBJ1-6; 7 nucleotides line up with TRBD1. With 5 bases clipped from V and 0 bases from J, the junction kept 13 bases outside the gene matches. This CDR3 is 19 amino acids long. Germline V gene lookup returns CDR1 MNHEY and CDR2 SMNVEV (reference sequence). The DNA for the CDR3 is TGTGCCAGCAGTCCAGACAGGGCCATTCCAAGCTCCTATAATTCACCCCTCCACTTT. It yields the protein CASSPDRAIPSSYNSPLHF.

This chain links TRBV5-1 with TRBJ2-2, with TRBD2 matching over 9 bases. Trimming took 6 bases from V and 7 from J; bases not matched to a gene: 13. The CDR3 runs 16 residues. Germline loops: CDR1 SGHRS, CDR2 YFSETQ. DNA of the CDR3: TGCGCCAGCAACACAGATAGCGGGAGCGTCGGCGGGGAGCTGTTTTTT. It specifies CASNTDSGSVGGELFF.

The chain couples TRBV5-4 to TRBJ2-5; the D gene is possibly TRBD1 (6 bases). From germline, CDR1 is SGHNT and CDR2 YYREEE (reference sequence). The CDR3 spans 16 residues. V was cut by 4 bases and J by 4 bases, with 20 bases left in between. In DNA form, the CDR3 reads TGTGCCAGCAGCCCTCCCCCGGGACAACTCCGAGAGACCCAGTACTTC. It yields the protein CASSPPPGQLRETQYF.

The chain carries TRBV10-3 and TRBJ1-4; D is unresolved. Germline CDR1 reads ENHRY; CDR2 reads SYGVKD. Trimming removed 3 bases from V and 8 bases from J, with 16 bases in between. The CDR3 length is 15 residues. Here the CDR3 DNA reads TGTGCCATCAGTGACCCCGGCCCCACCGGGGAAAAACTGTTTTTT. This encodes CAISDPGPTGEKLFF.

The V gene is TRBV2, the J gene TRBJ1-1; a weak D match, TRBD1 (6 bases). The V and J ends lost 8 bases and 1 base respectively, with 11 bases between them. This CDR3 spans 13 amino acids. CDR1 is SNHLY and CDR2 is FYNNEI in the germline V gene. The CDR3 DNA reads as TGTGCCAGCTATAGGACAGCGAACACTGAAGCTTTCTTT. Its protein product is CASYRTANTEAFF.

V and J are TRBV2 and TRBJ1-5; tentatively, D is TRBD1 (6 bases). From germline, CDR1 is SNHLY and CDR2 FYNNEI. This CDR3 comprises 14 residues. The V and J ends lost 7 bases and 3 bases respectively, with 13 bases between them. CDR3 sequence: CASTGQSYNQPQHF. The CDR3 nucleotides read TGTGCCAGCACTGGACAGTCCTACAATCAGCCCCAGCATTTT.

The chain couples TRBV5-8 to TRBJ2-5; D perhaps matches TRBD2 (6 bases). V lost 1 base and J lost 5, with 15 bases in between. Per the germline V gene, CDR1 is SGHTS and CDR2 is YDEGEE. The CDR3 extends over 15 amino acids. CDR3: CASSLTGLARETQYF. DNA for the CDR3: TGTGCCAGCAGCTTGACGGGCCTAGCGAGGGAGACCCAGTACTTC.

The chain couples TRBV18 to TRBJ2-7, with a possible D match to TRBD2 (5 bases). Per germline, CDR1 KGHSH and CDR2 LQKENI. This CDR3 comprises 16 residues. V was shortened by 6 bases and J by 7 bases, with 25 bases between the two germline ends. The CDR3 spells CASSPGNIVVSREQYF. The CDR3 DNA is TGTGCCAGCTCCCCCGGGAATATCGTGGTATCGCGGGAGCAGTACTTC.

The chain has TRBV7-2 and TRBJ2-2; 7 nucleotides align to TRBD2. The CDR3 consists of 16 residues. With 0 bases clipped from V and 1 base from J, the junction kept 2 bases outside the gene matches. The V gene's germline CDR1 is SGHTA and CDR2 FQGNSA. The CDR3 DNA follows: TGTGCCAGCAGCTTAGCGGCTAGCGGGAACACCGGGGAGCTGTTTTTT. It encodes CASSLAASGNTGELFF.

The chain combines TRBV5-1 with TRBJ2-1; 14 nucleotides line up with TRBD2. The germline V gene has CDR1 SGHRS and CDR2 YFSETQ. CDR3 length: 15 residues. V was clipped by 4 bases and J by 7 bases; unmatched bases: 4. The CDR3 bases are TGCGCCAGCAGCATGGGACTAGCGGGAGTGAATGAGCAGTTCTTC. Amino acids: CASSMGLAGVNEQFF.

This rearrangement joins TRBV6-5 to TRBJ2-3; 11 nucleotides align to TRBD2. CDR1 is MNHEY, CDR2 SVGAGI, per germline. The V gene end was trimmed by 6 bases and the J gene end by 9 bases; junction bases not matched to a gene: 5. This CDR3 region has 13 residues. CDR3 DNA sequence: TGTGCCAGCAGACTAGCGGGAGTTTACACGCAGTATTTT. Translating gives CASRLAGVYTQYF.

The J gene is TRBJ2-1, the V gene TRBV24-1; TRBD2 might be the D (5 bases). CDR1 and CDR2 from the germline V gene are KGHDR and SFDVKD. There are 19 residues in the CDR3. V was clipped by 2 bases and J by 0 bases, with 19 bases between them. The CDR3 sequence is CATSDSIGGGHSSYNEQFF. CDR3 DNA: TGTGCCACCAGTGATTCGATAGGCGGCGGGCATAGCTCCTACAATGAGCAGTTCTTC.

This chain connects TRBV24-1 to TRBJ2-2; 7 positions match TRBD1. The ends lost 3 bases at V and 0 bases at J; junction bases unmatched: 6. Germline CDR1 KGHDR, CDR2 SFDVKD. The CDR3 runs 17 residues. CDR3 sequence reads: CATSDPMGQTNTGELFF. CDR3 in DNA: TGTGCCACCAGTGATCCTATGGGACAGACGAACACCGGGGAGCTGTTTTTT.

The CDR3 here is CASSTPGTVLGYGYTF. DNA for the CDR3: TGTGCCAGCAGCACCCCCGGGACAGTTCTGGGGTATGGCTACACCTTC. V and J are TRBV7-9 and TRBJ1-2; TRBD1 aligns across 7 bases. The CDR3 is 16 residues long. After removal of 5 bases from V and 5 bases from J, the junction contained 14 bases not matched to a gene. The germline gives CDR1 SEHNR, CDR2 FQNEAQ (reference sequence).

The chain recombines TRBV2 with TRBJ1-5; maybe TRBD1 (6 bases). Germline V lookup: CDR1 SNHLY, CDR2 FYNNEI. CDR3 length equals 14 residues. The ends were cut back, 6 bases at V and 9 bases at J, with 18 bases in the middle. DNA of the CDR3: TGTGCCAGCAGCCATATTAGGGGGGGGCCGCCCCAGCATTTT. This translates into CASSHIRGGPPQHF.

The chain uses TRBV7-2 and TRBJ2-7, with D maybe TRBD1 (5 bases). CDR3 length: 13 amino acids. The V gene's germline CDR1 is SGHTA and CDR2 FQGNSA. Trimming cost V 3 bases and J 3 bases, with 9 bases left between them. This CDR3 reads CASSLARDYEQYF. CDR3 coding DNA: TGTGCCAGCAGCTTGGCCAGGGACTACGAGCAGTACTTC.

The chain joins TRBV20-1 to TRBJ1-5; 9 nucleotides line up with TRBD1. V shed 3 bases, J shed 5 bases, and the junction held 8 bases outside the gene matches. Germline CDR1 DFQATT, CDR2 SNEGSKA (reference sequence). This CDR3 contains 15 residues. As DNA, the CDR3 is TGCAGTGCTAGTTCCCTGGGACAGGGCGATCAGCCCCAGCATTTT. This gives the protein CSASSLGQGDQPQHF.

V and J are TRBV18 and TRBJ2-2; TRBD1 agrees at 7 bases. From germline, CDR1 is KGHSH and CDR2 LQKENI. V lost 3 bases and J lost 0; bases outside the gene matches: 4. The CDR3 sequence is 16 residues long. CDR3 sequence (DNA): TGTGCCAGCTCACCCTTACAGGGGACGAACACCGGGGAGCTGTTTTTT. It specifies CASSPLQGTNTGELFF.